This entry is about one TCR beta chain. Its antigen is currently unknown. These data originate in a study of T cell repertoires in cytomegalovirus infection. The CDR3 covers 13 residues. Trimming took off 1 base at V and 8 bases at J, with 11 bases between the two ends. Germline assignment: CDR1 SGHVS and CDR2 FQNEAQ. TCRdb used MiXCR to reprocess the reads, holding one entry per CDR3 protein. The table records roughly 350,000 distinct CDR3 sequences, roughly 36% of them present only once. The sequence derives from a human donor in good health (CMV status not recorded). Some clones in this sample may be carry-over from other donors' samples. The sample in question was cultured PBMCs, obtained from culture after CMV antigen stimulation. This chain joins TRBV7-8 and TRBJ1-2, with D perhaps TRBD1 (6 bases). The CDR3 DNA sequence: TGTGCCAGCAGCTTAGGCCAGGGGCTAGGCTACACCTTC. Translation: CASSLGQGLGYTF. Looking up the rest from reference TRBV7-8 and TRBJ1-2 gives the full variable domain: GAGVSQSPRYKVAKRGQDVALRCDPISGHVSLFWYQQALGQGPEFLTYFQNEAQLDKSGLPSDRFFAERPEGSVSTLKIQRTQQEDSAVYLCASSLGQGLGYTFGSGTRLTVV.